The rows below give T cell receptor beta chains drawn from one sample of a study of T cells in Graves' hyperthyroidism and ophthalmopathy. One entry per CDR3 protein results from TCRdb running MiXCR on the multiplex PCR reads. The top ten clones hold approximately 8.4% of a sample with roughly 740,000 distinct CDR3 sequences, roughly 15% of them seen once. The sequenced material came from blood. The receptors here all came from a man younger than 35 with Graves' hyperthyroidism. CDR3s include the opening cysteine and the closing phenylalanine or tryptophan. A D gene is named only where the DNA matches it firmly. Rows give clone size only sometimes, using once, few, many, or a class for an expanded clone.

D gene	clone size	V gene	J gene	CDR3 DNA	CDR3 protein
TRBD2	-	TRBV10-3	TRBJ2-7	TGTGCCATCAGTGAGGGCCCTAGCGGGAACTACGAGCAGTACTTC	CAISEGPSGNYEQYF
-	many	TRBV2	TRBJ1-1	TGTGCCAGCAGTGAACACGAGTCGGCTGAAGCTTTCTTT	CASSEHESAEAFF
TRBD2	few	TRBV11-3	TRBJ2-2	TGTGCCAGCAGCCCGGGACAGACTAGCGGGAGTTTACACACCGGGGAGCTGTTTTTT	CASSPGQTSGSLHTGELFF
TRBD1	many	TRBV24-1	TRBJ2-2	TGTGCCACTGAACGACAGGGGCCGGGAGGGGAGCTGTTTTTT	CATERQGPGGELFF
-	-	TRBV28	TRBJ2-3	TGTGCCAGCAGTTTATTCTCGGGGGGCTCAGATACGCAGTATTTT	CASSLFSGGSDTQYF
-	many	TRBV11-3	TRBJ1-1	TGTGCCAGCAGCTTGAGAGAGGGGGCTGAAGCTTTCTTT	CASSLREGAEAFF
-	-	TRBV30	TRBJ2-1	TGTGCCTGTCCGGGACCCCGCGGATCCAATGAGCAGTTCTTC	CACPGPRGSNEQFF
-	few	TRBV20-1	TRBJ1-5	TGCAGTGCCACTGGCTTCGATCAGCCCCAGCATTTT	CSATGFDQPQHF
-	few	TRBV29-1	TRBJ1-2	TGCAGCGTTGACTGGCAGGTCGGGGACTATGGCTACACCTTC	CSVDWQVGDYGYTF
-	many	TRBV2	TRBJ2-7	TGTGCCAGCAGCGGCCTGGACGGAACCTACGAGCAGTACTTC	CASSGLDGTYEQYF
TRBD1	-	TRBV4-3	TRBJ2-4	TGCGCCAGCAGCGAGGACAGGGGACCGAAAAACATTCAGTACTTC	CASSEDRGPKNIQYF
TRBD2	-	TRBV6-2/TRBV6-3	TRBJ2-1	TGTGCCAGCAGTTTAAGATGGACTAGCGGGAGGGCCGTGAATGAGCAGTTCTTC	CASSLRWTSGRAVNEQFF
TRBD2	many	TRBV2	TRBJ2-3	TGTGCCAGCAGTCAGGGACTAGCGGGAGGCACGCAGTATTTT	CASSQGLAGGTQYF
-	many	TRBV12-3/TRBV12-4	TRBJ2-1	TGTGCCAGCAGTCCCCAAAAGGGGGCCTACAATGAGCAGTTCTTC	CASSPQKGAYNEQFF
-	-	TRBV16	TRBJ2-5	TGTGCCAGCAGCCAATCGGACCAGGGGTTGGGAGAGACCCAGTACTTC	CASSQSDQGLGETQYF
TRBD2	few	TRBV10-2	TRBJ2-7	TGCGCCAGCAGTCCGACTAGCGAAGGGTCCTACGAGCAGTACTTC	CASSPTSEGSYEQYF
-	-	TRBV10-3	TRBJ2-7	TGTGCCATCAGGGGGAACTACGAGCAGTACTTC	CAIRGNYEQYF
-	-	TRBV29-1	TRBJ1-3	TGCAGCTTTCGGGACTCTGGAAACACCATATATTTT	CSFRDSGNTIYF
-	many	TRBV28	TRBJ2-7	TGTGCCAGCGGGTCGCCTTCCTACGAGCAGTACTTC	CASGSPSYEQYF
-	few	TRBV6-5	TRBJ2-5	TGTGCCAGCAGTTACTCGGGGGACGGACAAGAGACCCAGTACTTC	CASSYSGDGQETQYF
TRBD1	-	TRBV2	TRBJ2-4	TGTGCCAGCCGGACAGGGAACCGAGCCAAAAACATTCAGTACTTC	CASRTGNRAKNIQYF
-	few	TRBV27	TRBJ2-1	TGTGCCAGCAGCCCCGGCGGGTTTTACAATGAGCAGTTCTTC	CASSPGGFYNEQFF
-	few	TRBV20-1	TRBJ2-7	TGCAGTGCTAGTGGGACCTCCTATTTCTCCTACGAGCAGTACTTC	CSASGTSYFSYEQYF
-	-	TRBV4-2	TRBJ2-1	TGTGCCAGCAGCCACTCCGGGACTGCATCCAATGAGCAGTTCTTC	CASSHSGTASNEQFF
TRBD2	many	TRBV20-1	TRBJ2-5	TGCAGTGTTCTAGCGGGAGGGCCGCGGGAGACCCAGTACTTC	CSVLAGGPRETQYF
-	many	TRBV27	TRBJ2-5	TGTGCCAGCACCACACTTCGGGGGAACCAAGAGACCCAGTACTTC	CASTTLRGNQETQYF
TRBD2	few	TRBV28	TRBJ2-7	TGTGCCAGCAGACAAAACCCCCGGGGGGCCTACGAGCAGTACTTC	CASRQNPRGAYEQYF
TRBD1	few	TRBV30	TRBJ2-3	TGTGCCTGGAGTGGGGACAGGGGGGCCTTCACAGATACGCAGTATTTT	CAWSGDRGAFTDTQYF
-	few	TRBV19	TRBJ1-2	TGTGCCAGTACGGGAACAGGCGAGCCCTATGGCTACACCTTC	CASTGTGEPYGYTF
-	many	TRBV7-9	TRBJ2-7	TGTGCCAGCAGCTTAGTCTCAGGGCCGCGCGGCGAGCAGTACTTC	CASSLVSGPRGEQYF
TRBD1	-	TRBV15	TRBJ2-1	TGTGCCACCAGCAGAGATCAGGGGGCAGCACCCTACAATGAGCAGTTCTTC	CATSRDQGAAPYNEQFF
-	few	TRBV11-2	TRBJ2-3	TGTGCCAGCAGCTTGTCCCTGCTGGTGCGGGAAACAGATACGCAGTATTTT	CASSLSLLVRETDTQYF
TRBD1	many	TRBV2	TRBJ2-7	TGTGCCAGCAGTGAGCCCACCTTGACAGGGACCTACGAGCAGTACTTC	CASSEPTLTGTYEQYF
-	few	TRBV11-1	TRBJ2-3	TGTGCCAGCAGCCCTCACCCACCCCCAGATACGCAGTATTTT	CASSPHPPPDTQYF
TRBD1	many	TRBV11-3	TRBJ2-4	TGTGCCAGCAGCTTAGGTACGGACAGGGAATTTCAGTACTTC	CASSLGTDREFQYF
-	many	TRBV3-1	TRBJ2-7	TGTGCCAGCAGCCGAGCAGACAGAATCTCCTACGAGCAGTACTTC	CASSRADRISYEQYF
TRBD2	many	TRBV20-1	TRBJ2-5	TGCAGTGCTCGGGGGGGGGCTTCACGTCAAGAGACCCAGTACTTC	CSARGGASRQETQYF
TRBD1	-	TRBV5-8	TRBJ1-1	TGTGCCAGCAGACCGGGACAGGTGATGAACACTGAAGCTTTCTTT	CASRPGQVMNTEAFF
TRBD1	many	TRBV6-1	TRBJ2-7	TGTGCCAGCAGTTACACCAGACAGGGGGCGAGGGAGCAGTACTTC	CASSYTRQGAREQYF
-	many	TRBV7-7	TRBJ2-1	TGTGCCAGCAGCATGGACAGATACAATGAGCAGTTCTTC	CASSMDRYNEQFF
-	few	TRBV2	TRBJ2-5	TGTGCCAGCAGTGAAGATGGGGTACAGACCCAGTACTTC	CASSEDGVQTQYF
-	-	TRBV29-1	TRBJ1-2	TGCAGCGCCCCCGATCCCCCCGGCTACACCTTC	CSAPDPPGYTF
TRBD2	many	TRBV18	TRBJ2-7	TGTGCCAGCTCACCACCGACTAGCGTGTCCTACGAGCAGTACTTC	CASSPPTSVSYEQYF